This passage covers 6 T cell receptor beta chains from one sample sequenced in a study of immune evolution from preneoplasia to lung adenocarcinoma. Clones were read by immunoSEQ multiplex PCR, and TCRdb kept only the in-frame ones, dropping some. The table lists tens of thousands of clones, 70% to 80% of them singletons. Sequencing input: FFPE invasive lung adenocarcinoma tissue. These receptors all stem from a person in their 60s with lung adenocarcinoma.

The chain couples TRBV6-5 to TRBJ1-1, with 9 bases fitting TRBD1. Germline V gives CDR1 MNHEY, CDR2 SVGAGI. V was pared by 5 bases and J by 3 bases, with 1 base of the junction left unmatched. The CDR3 sequence is 13 residues long. In DNA form, the CDR3 reads TGTGCCAGCAGTCGGACAGGGGACACTGAAGCTTTCTTT. The encoded protein is CASSRTGDTEAFF.

This chain connects TRBV10-3 to TRBJ1-2, with D possibly being TRBD1 (5 bases). Looked up from germline, CDR1 is ENHRY and CDR2 is SYGVKD. This CDR3 region has 13 residues. Trimming cost V 4 bases and J 8 bases, with 14 bases left between them. CDR3 region: CAISGRQFEGYTF. CDR3 DNA: TGTGCCATCAGTGGGAGACAGTTCGAGGGCTACACCTTC.

The chain has TRBV7-8 and TRBJ2-1, with 8 bases that match TRBD2. V was clipped by 7 bases and J by 9 bases; unmatched bases: 11. The CDR3 is 14 amino acids. CDR1 and CDR2 from the germline V gene are SGHVS and FQNEAQ. The CDR3 loop is CASNEAGVGGEQFF. CDR3 nucleotide sequence: TGTGCCAGCAACGAAGCGGGAGTAGGGGGTGAGCAGTTCTTC.

The V and J genes are TRBV5-1 and TRBJ2-1; 11 nucleotides agree with TRBD2. The CDR3 covers 16 residues. From germline, CDR1 is SGHRS and CDR2 YFSETQ. V dropped 2 bases and J dropped 0; count of bases not matched to a gene: 1. The chain's CDR3 is CASSFTSGSSYNEQFF. DNA of the CDR3: TGCGCCAGCAGCTTTACTAGCGGGAGCTCCTACAATGAGCAGTTCTTC. The full variable domain, its missing parts supplied by reference TRBV5-1 and TRBJ2-1, is KAGVTQTPRYLIKTRGQQVTLSCSPISGHRSVSWYQQTPGQGLQFLFEYFSETQRNKGNFPGRFSGRQFSNSRSEMNVSTLELGDSALYLCASSFTSGSSYNEQFFGPGTRLTVL.

This rearrangement joins TRBV28 to TRBJ2-7; D unresolved. Germline V CDR1 and CDR2: MDHEN, SYDVKM. The CDR3 spans 14 residues. V lost 2 bases and J lost 6, with 14 bases in between. The CDR3 spells CASSLTQVASEQYF. The CDR3 nucleotides read TGTGCCAGCAGTTTAACGCAGGTGGCCTCCGAGCAGTACTTC.

The sample holds one count of this clone. The rearrangement uses TRBV2 and TRBJ2-2; 8 nucleotides line up with TRBD1. This CDR3 comprises 15 residues. V shed 4 bases, J shed 5 bases, and the junction held 6 bases outside the gene matches. Looked up from germline, CDR1 is SNHLY and CDR2 is FYNNEI. CDR3 amino acids: CASSAQGAGTGELFF. DNA of the CDR3: TGTGCCAGCAGTGCTCAGGGGGCGGGAACCGGGGAGCTGTTTTTT.